This is a list of T cell receptor beta chains from one sample in a study of shared clonotypes between healthy human individuals. The assay was immunoSEQ multiplex PCR, and TCRdb's table has in-frame clones only and misses some. The profile covers approximately 2.4 million clones, with more than 90% appearing a single time and roughly 0.13% taken by the ten largest. The source material was naive CD4+ T cells sorted from blood. The source is a man aged 18 to 30 in good health. The CDR3 runs from the conserved cysteine through the conserved F or W. Fields, in order: D gene, clone size, J gene, V gene, CDR3 protein, CDR3 DNA. D genes are given only for firm matches. Clone size is given for some rows only: seen once, a few or many times, or a class if the clone is expanded.

D gene: -
clone size: once
J gene: TRBJ1-2
V gene: TRBV4-1
CDR3 protein: CASSQQTLKNYGYTF
CDR3 DNA: TGCGCCAGCAGCCAACAGACACTAAAGAACTATGGCTACACCTTC

D gene: TRBD2
clone size: -
J gene: TRBJ2-1
V gene: TRBV6-6
CDR3 protein: CASRGSGRDFNEQFF
CDR3 DNA: TGTGCCAGCAGGGGGAGCGGGAGGGACTTCAATGAGCAGTTCTTC

D gene: TRBD1
clone size: few
J gene: TRBJ1-5
V gene: TRBV27
CDR3 protein: CASSSTGAASAQHF
CDR3 DNA: TGTGCCAGCAGTTCGACAGGGGCCGCGAGCGCCCAGCATTTT

D gene: TRBD1
clone size: -
J gene: TRBJ1-2
V gene: TRBV10-3
CDR3 protein: CAISEVDRVGGYTF
CDR3 DNA: TGTGCCATCAGTGAGGTAGACAGGGTGGGTGGCTACACCTTC

D gene: TRBD2
clone size: -
J gene: TRBJ2-3
V gene: TRBV9
CDR3 protein: CASSVGASGITDTQYF
CDR3 DNA: TGTGCCAGCAGCGTAGGGGCTAGCGGTATCACAGATACGCAGTATTTT

D gene: -
clone size: -
J gene: TRBJ2-7
V gene: TRBV7-2
CDR3 protein: CASSLGPVHEQYF
CDR3 DNA: TGTGCCAGCAGCTTAGGGCCCGTCCACGAGCAGTACTTC

D gene: -
clone size: -
J gene: TRBJ1-1
V gene: TRBV18
CDR3 protein: CASSPRRGNTEAFF
CDR3 DNA: TGTGCCAGCTCACCCAGGAGAGGGAACACTGAAGCTTTCTTT

D gene: -
clone size: -
J gene: TRBJ2-1
V gene: TRBV6-6
CDR3 protein: CASGQDNEQFF
CDR3 DNA: TGTGCCAGCGGCCAGGACAATGAGCAGTTCTTC

D gene: -
clone size: -
J gene: TRBJ1-5
V gene: TRBV30
CDR3 protein: CAWTEGTNQPQHF
CDR3 DNA: TGTGCCTGGACCGAGGGGACCAATCAGCCCCAGCATTTT

D gene: -
clone size: -
J gene: TRBJ1-6
V gene: TRBV30
CDR3 protein: CAWREAGYNSPLHF
CDR3 DNA: TGTGCCTGGAGAGAGGCCGGCTATAATTCACCCCTCCACTTT

D gene: -
clone size: -
J gene: TRBJ2-3
V gene: TRBV5-1
CDR3 protein: CASSLAVTNFLSSTDTQYF
CDR3 DNA: TGCGCCAGCAGCTTGGCCGTGACTAACTTTTTGTCTAGCACAGATACGCAGTATTTT

D gene: -
clone size: -
J gene: TRBJ2-5
V gene: TRBV6-1
CDR3 protein: CASSEREETQYF
CDR3 DNA: TGTGCCAGCAGTGAAAGGGAGGAGACCCAGTACTTC

D gene: -
clone size: -
J gene: TRBJ2-7
V gene: TRBV6-5
CDR3 protein: CASSYTRVGYEQYF
CDR3 DNA: TGTGCCAGCAGTTACACCAGGGTAGGCTACGAGCAGTACTTC

D gene: -
clone size: -
J gene: TRBJ1-3
V gene: TRBV30
CDR3 protein: CAWTSGTGNTIYF
CDR3 DNA: TGTGCCTGGACGTCGGGGACTGGAAACACCATATATTTT

D gene: -
clone size: -
J gene: TRBJ2-7
V gene: TRBV18
CDR3 protein: CASSPPWGTEQYF
CDR3 DNA: TGTGCCAGCTCACCACCTTGGGGGACCGAGCAGTACTTC

D gene: -
clone size: -
J gene: TRBJ1-4
V gene: TRBV5-6
CDR3 protein: CASSTGHMGGRREKLFF
CDR3 DNA: TGTGCCAGCAGCACGGGACACATGGGGGGGCGACGTGAAAAACTGTTTTTT

D gene: -
clone size: -
J gene: TRBJ1-5
V gene: TRBV29-1
CDR3 protein: CSVGWSQGGQPQHF
CDR3 DNA: TGCAGCGTTGGGTGGAGCCAGGGAGGTCAGCCCCAGCATTTT

D gene: -
clone size: -
J gene: TRBJ1-6
V gene: TRBV15
CDR3 protein: CATSRRPTGLASPLHF
CDR3 DNA: TGTGCCACCAGCAGAAGACCGACCGGTTTGGCTTCACCCCTCCACTTT

D gene: TRBD1
clone size: -
J gene: TRBJ2-7
V gene: TRBV10-3
CDR3 protein: CASTGGGSYEQYF
CDR3 DNA: TGTGCCAGCACAGGGGGTGGTTCCTACGAGCAGTACTTC

D gene: -
clone size: -
J gene: TRBJ2-2
V gene: TRBV18
CDR3 protein: CASSPQYTNTGELFF
CDR3 DNA: TGTGCCAGCTCACCACAATACACCAACACCGGGGAGCTGTTTTTT

D gene: TRBD2
clone size: once
J gene: TRBJ2-3
V gene: TRBV11-2
CDR3 protein: CASRMRGEVDTQYF
CDR3 DNA: TGTGCCAGCAGGATGCGGGGGGAAGTAGATACGCAGTATTTT

D gene: -
clone size: once
J gene: TRBJ2-1
V gene: TRBV5-1
CDR3 protein: CASSLDVGNEQFF
CDR3 DNA: TGCGCCAGCAGCTTGGATGTGGGCAATGAGCAGTTCTTC